One T cell receptor beta chain is described in this entry. The specificity of this receptor is unknown. Qualities for individual bases were not recorded, and no much larger clone is one base off. TCRbeta CDR3 regions were amplified from genomic DNA by means of the immunoSEQ Assay, a bias-controlled multiplex PCR. The authors' analysis ran thus. Nucleated cell counts per sample were estimated from amplification of reference gene primers within the assay. Sequence reads were collapsed and filtered to measure the absolute abundance of every unique TCRbeta CDR3 rearrangement. Productive Simpson clonality was computed per sample as the square root of Simpson's diversity index over productive rearrangements. The source is immuneACCESS, and TCRdb retained only in-frame sequences with V and J called. Part of the clones is not carried over; for the studies checked, unresolved V genes explain less than half of this, and the remainder is unexplained. Clone size and V and J calls were adopted from that table, with D and trimming inferred from the DNA. The sample includes approximately 210,000 clones, with around four fifths observed a single time. Clones ranked in the top ten supply 12% of the sample.

These data belong to a study of blood T cell repertoires in COVID-19 (dated by TCRdb to 2020 to 2022). Regarding the study in general: Samples from collaborators originated in the United States, Italy and Spain and spanned both the acute and convalescent phases of COVID-19. The prospective study material was composed of cDNA or gDNA derived from T cells, B-cell-depleted T cells, or PBMCs. Deeply sampled blood TCRbeta repertoires from subjects exposed to, actively infected with, or recovered from COVID-19 were included in the dataset. The repertoires were made available in a free public database intended to serve as a resource for research on the immune response to SARS-CoV-2. The samples were drawn from the first 160 participants of the ongoing ImmuneRACE study and from more than 1,000 subjects provided by 6 global collaborators. Sample metadata almost always included a de-identified subject ID, COVID-19 status, age in years and sex. Where HLA class I and class II types were available, the types were taken from metadata supplied by the sample provider, not from assay-based typing.

V loses 3 bases of germline sequence and J loses 6 bases, and the interval between the two ends is 9 bases. For CDR1 and CDR2, the germline V gene lists SGHTA and FQGNSA. The CDR3 runs 13 residues from the cysteine to the phenylalanine. The kept DNA is CDR3 alone, 39 bases in frame from the first base. Participants in the prospective study were aged roughly 18 to 90 years, lived in about two dozen United States geographic areas, and enrolled through a virtual design. Cohort assignment in the prospective study relied on participant-reported clinical history from a screening survey and a study questionnaire. For ImmuneRACE Cohort 3, a participant was defined as recovered based on two consecutive negative NP/OP PCR tests, clearance by a healthcare professional, or resolution of symptoms. In the prospective study, whole blood, serum and a nasopharyngeal or oropharyngeal swab were collected from each participant by mobile phlebotomists. Over an approximately 2-month period, participants in the prospective study had the option of providing additional blood draws and questionnaires. Before DNA extraction, prospective study blood samples were shipped either frozen or at room temperature.

The research as a whole found: Clinical and demographic metadata were provided uncurated, with the amount varying by source and participant.

The receptor comes from a middle-aged man who had recovered from COVID-19. The specimen sequenced was PBMCs or T cells enriched from blood (not recorded which). The chain is encoded by TRBV7-2 joined to TRBJ2-1; TRBD2 is a possible D gene, resting on 5 matching bases. For the CDR3, the sequence is CASSFGRVNEQFF. Here is the DNA: TGTGCCAGCAGCTTTGGGCGGGTCAATGAGCAGTTCTTC.